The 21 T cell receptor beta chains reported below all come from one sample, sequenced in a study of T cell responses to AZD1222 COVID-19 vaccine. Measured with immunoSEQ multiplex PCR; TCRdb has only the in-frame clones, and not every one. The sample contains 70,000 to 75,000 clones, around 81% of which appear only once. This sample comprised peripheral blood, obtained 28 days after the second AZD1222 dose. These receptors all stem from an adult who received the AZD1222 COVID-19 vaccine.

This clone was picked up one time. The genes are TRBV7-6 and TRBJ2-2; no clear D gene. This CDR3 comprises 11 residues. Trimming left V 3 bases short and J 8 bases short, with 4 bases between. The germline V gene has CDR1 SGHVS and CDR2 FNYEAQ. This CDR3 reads CASSFMGELFF. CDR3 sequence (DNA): TGTGCCAGCAGCTTTATGGGGGAGCTGTTTTTT.

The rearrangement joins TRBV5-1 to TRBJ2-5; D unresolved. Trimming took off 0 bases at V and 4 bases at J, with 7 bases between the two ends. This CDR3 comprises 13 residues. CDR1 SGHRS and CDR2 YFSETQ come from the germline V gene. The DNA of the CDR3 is TGCGCCAGCAGCTTGGACCAGTCAGAGACCCAGTACTTC. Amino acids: CASSLDQSETQYF.

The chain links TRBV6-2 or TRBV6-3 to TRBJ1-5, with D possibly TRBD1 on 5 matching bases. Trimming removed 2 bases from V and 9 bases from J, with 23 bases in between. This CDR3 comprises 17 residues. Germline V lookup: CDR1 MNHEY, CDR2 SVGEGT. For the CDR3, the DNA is TGTGCCAGCAGTTACGCCGGGACCGTCGGTGTGGTTCGGCCCCAGCATTTT. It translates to CASSYAGTVGVVRPQHF.

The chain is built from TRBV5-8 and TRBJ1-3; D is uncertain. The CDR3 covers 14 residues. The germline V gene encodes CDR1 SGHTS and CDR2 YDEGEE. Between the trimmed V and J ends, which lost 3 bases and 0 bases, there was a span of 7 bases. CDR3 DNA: TGTGCCAGCAGCTCCCGGTTCTCTGGAAACACCATATATTTT. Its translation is CASSSRFSGNTIYF. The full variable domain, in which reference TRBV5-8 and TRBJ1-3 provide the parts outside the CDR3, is EAGVTQSPTHLIKTRGQQATLRCSPISGHTSVYWYQQALGLGLQFLLWYDEGEERNRGNFPPRFSGRQFPNYSSELNVNALELEDSALYLCASSSRFSGNTIYFGEGSWLTVV.

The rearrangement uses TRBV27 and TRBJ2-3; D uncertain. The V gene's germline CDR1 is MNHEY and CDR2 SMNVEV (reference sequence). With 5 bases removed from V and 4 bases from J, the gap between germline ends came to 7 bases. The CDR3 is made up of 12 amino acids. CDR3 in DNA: TGTGCCAGCAGTGGGAATCCAGATACGCAGTATTTT. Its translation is CASSGNPDTQYF.

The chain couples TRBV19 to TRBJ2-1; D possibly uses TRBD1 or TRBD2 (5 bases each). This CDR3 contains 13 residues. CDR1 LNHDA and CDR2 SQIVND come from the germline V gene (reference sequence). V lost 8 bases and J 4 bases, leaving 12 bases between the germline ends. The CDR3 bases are TGTGCCAGTCGGGACCGGCGGTACAATGAGCAGTTCTTC. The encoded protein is CASRDRRYNEQFF.

In nucleotides, the CDR3 is TGTGCCAGCAGCTTAGGGACAGGGGATCCTGGGGCCAACGTCCTGACTTTC. This translates into CASSLGTGDPGANVLTF. J is TRBJ2-6 and V is TRBV7-9; 9 bases are a match to TRBD1. The germline CDR1 and CDR2 sequences are SEHNR and FQNEAQ (reference sequence). The CDR3 runs 17 residues. Trimming took 1 base from V and 2 from J; bases not matched to a gene: 3.

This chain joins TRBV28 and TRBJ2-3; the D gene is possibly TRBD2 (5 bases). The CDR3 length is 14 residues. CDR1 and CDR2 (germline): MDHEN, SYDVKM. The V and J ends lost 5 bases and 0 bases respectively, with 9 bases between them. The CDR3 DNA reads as TGTGCCAGCAGTCAGCGGTTAAGCACAGATACGCAGTATTTT. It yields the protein CASSQRLSTDTQYF. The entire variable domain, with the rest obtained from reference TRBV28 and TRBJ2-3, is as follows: DVKVTQSSRYLVKRTGEKVFLECVQDMDHENMFWYRQDPGLGLRLIYFSYDVKMKEKGDIPEGYSVSREKKERFSLILESASTNQTSMYLCASSQRLSTDTQYFGPGTRLTVL.

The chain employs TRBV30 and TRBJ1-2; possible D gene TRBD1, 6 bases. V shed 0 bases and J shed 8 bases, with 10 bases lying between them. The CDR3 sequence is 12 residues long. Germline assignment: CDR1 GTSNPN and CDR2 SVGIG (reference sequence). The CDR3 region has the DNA TGTGCCTGGAGTGTAACAGGGCTGGGCTACACCTTC. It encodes CAWSVTGLGYTF.

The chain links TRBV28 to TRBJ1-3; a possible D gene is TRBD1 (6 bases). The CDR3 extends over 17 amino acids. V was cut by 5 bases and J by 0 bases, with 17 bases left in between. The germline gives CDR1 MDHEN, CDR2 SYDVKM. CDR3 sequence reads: CASSPPTGTSSGNTIYF. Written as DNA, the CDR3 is TGTGCCAGCAGTCCACCGACAGGAACCAGCTCTGGAAACACCATATATTTT.

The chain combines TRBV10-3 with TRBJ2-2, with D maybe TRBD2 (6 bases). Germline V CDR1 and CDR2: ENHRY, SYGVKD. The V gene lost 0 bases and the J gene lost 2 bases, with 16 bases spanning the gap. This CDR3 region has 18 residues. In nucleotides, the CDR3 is TGTGCCATCAGTGAGTCCCTGGGGAGCGGGTCTAACACCGGGGAGCTGTTTTTT. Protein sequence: CAISESLGSGSNTGELFF.

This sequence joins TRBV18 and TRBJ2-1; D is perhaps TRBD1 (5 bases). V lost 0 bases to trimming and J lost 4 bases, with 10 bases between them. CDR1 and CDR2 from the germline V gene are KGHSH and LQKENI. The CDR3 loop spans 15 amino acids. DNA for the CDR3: TGTGCCAGCTCACCACCGATGGGGCTTTACAATGAGCAGTTCTTC. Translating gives CASSPPMGLYNEQFF.

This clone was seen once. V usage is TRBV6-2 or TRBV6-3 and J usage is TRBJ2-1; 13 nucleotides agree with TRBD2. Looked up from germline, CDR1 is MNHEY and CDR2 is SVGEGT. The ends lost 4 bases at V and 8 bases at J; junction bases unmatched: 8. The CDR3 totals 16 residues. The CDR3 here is CASSSIGLAGADEQFF. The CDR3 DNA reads TGTGCCAGCAGTTCCATCGGACTAGCGGGGGCTGATGAGCAGTTCTTC.

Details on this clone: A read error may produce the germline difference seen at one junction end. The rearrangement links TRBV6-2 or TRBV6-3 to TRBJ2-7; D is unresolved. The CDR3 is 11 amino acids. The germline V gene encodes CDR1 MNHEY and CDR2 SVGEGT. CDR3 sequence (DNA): TGTGCCAGCAGTTACGAAGGGATTACCTGTTTC. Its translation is CASSYEGITCF.

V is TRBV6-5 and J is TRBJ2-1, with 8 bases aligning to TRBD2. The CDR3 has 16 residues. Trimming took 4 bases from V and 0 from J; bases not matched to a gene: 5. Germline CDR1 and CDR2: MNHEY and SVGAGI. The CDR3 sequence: CASSSQSGGSYNEQFF. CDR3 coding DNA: TGTGCCAGCAGTTCGCAAAGCGGGGGCTCCTACAATGAGCAGTTCTTC.

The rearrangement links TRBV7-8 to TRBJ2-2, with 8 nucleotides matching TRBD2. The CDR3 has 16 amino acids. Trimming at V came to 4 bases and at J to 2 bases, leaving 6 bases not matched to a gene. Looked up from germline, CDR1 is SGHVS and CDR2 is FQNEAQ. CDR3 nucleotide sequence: TGTGCCAGCAGCTCAAGGACTAGCCGCAACACCGGGGAGCTGTTTTTT. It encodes CASSSRTSRNTGELFF.

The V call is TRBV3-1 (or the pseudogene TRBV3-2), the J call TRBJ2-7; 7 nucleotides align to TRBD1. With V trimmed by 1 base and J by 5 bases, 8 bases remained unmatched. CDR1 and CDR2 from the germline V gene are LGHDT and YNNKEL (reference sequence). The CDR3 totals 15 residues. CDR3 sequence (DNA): TGTGCCAGCAGCCAAGTAGGTCACAGGGGAGACGAGCAGTACTTC. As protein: CASSQVGHRGDEQYF.

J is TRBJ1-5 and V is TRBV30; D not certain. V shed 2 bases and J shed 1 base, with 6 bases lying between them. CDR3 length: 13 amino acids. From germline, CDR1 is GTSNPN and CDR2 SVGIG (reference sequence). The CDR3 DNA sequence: TGTGCCTGGAGTCGGGGAAGCAATCAGCCCCAGCATTTT. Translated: CAWSRGSNQPQHF.

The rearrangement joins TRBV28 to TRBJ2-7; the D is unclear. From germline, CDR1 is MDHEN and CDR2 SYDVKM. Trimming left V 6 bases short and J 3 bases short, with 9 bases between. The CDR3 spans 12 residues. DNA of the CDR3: TGTGCCAGCAGCTCTCAATTCTACGAGCAGTACTTC. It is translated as CASSSQFYEQYF.

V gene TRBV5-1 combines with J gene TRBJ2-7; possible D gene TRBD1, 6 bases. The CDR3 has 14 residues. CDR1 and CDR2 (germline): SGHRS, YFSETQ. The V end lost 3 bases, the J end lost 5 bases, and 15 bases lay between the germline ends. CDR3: CASSSQGAWDEQYF. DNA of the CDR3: TGCGCCAGCAGCTCACAGGGTGCTTGGGACGAGCAGTACTTC.

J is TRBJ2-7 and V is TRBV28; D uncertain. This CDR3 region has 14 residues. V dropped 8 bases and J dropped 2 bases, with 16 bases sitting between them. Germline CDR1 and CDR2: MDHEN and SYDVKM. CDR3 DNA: TGTGCCAGCCTACCCCTAGTACACGCCTACGAGCAGTACTTC. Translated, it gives CASLPLVHAYEQYF.